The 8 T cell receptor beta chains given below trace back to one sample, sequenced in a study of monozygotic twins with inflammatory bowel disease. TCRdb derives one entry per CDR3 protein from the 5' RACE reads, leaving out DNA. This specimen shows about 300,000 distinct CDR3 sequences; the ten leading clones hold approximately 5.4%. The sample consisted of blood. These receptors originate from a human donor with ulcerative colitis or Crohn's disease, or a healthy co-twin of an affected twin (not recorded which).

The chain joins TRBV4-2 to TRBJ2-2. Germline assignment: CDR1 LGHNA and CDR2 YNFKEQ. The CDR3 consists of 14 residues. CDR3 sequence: CASSPNRHTGELFF.

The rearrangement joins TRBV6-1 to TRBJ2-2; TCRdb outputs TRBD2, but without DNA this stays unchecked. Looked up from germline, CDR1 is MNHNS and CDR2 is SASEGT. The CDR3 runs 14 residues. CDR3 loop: CASRPRRATGELFF.

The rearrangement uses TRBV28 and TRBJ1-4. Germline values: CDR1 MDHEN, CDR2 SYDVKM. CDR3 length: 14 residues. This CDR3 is CASSEVFSFEKLFF.

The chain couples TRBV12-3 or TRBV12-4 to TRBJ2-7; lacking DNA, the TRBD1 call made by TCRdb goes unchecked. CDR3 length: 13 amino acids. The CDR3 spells CASSGTGTYEQYF.

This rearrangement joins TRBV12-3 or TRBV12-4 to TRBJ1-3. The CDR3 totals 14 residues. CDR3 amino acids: CASSFDIRRNTIYF.

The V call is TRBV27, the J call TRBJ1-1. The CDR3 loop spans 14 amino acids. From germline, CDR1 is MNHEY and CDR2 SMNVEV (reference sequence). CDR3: CASSLARQNTEAFF.

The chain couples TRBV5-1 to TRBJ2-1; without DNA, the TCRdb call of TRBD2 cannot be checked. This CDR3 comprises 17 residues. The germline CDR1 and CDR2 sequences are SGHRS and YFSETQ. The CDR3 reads CASSLVSGGAKYNEQFF.

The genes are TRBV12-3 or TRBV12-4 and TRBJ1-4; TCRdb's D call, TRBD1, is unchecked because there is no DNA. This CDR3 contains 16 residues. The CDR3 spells CASSFRGVGFNEKLFF.